These T cell receptor beta chains were read from a single sample in a study of T cell repertoires in cytomegalovirus infection. A single record per CDR3 protein comes from TCRdb applying MiXCR to the reads. The data hold roughly 860,000 distinct CDR3 sequences, with approximately 32% observed a single time. These receptors have no identified antigens. Specimen: cultured CD8+ T cells from PBMCs, collected from culture after CMV antigen stimulation. These receptors all come from a human donor in good health (CMV status not recorded). Some clones in this sample may be carry-over from other donors' samples. The CDR3 runs from the conserved cysteine through the conserved F or W. The D gene is left open where the match is weak. Size tells how often a clone was seen (once, few, many) or the class of an expanded clone, and some rows leave it out.

j_call clone_size d_call v_call cdr3_aa cdr3_nt
TRBJ1-3 NA NA TRBV27 CASSLSTVGNTIYF TGTGCCAGCAGTTTATCCACAGTGGGAAACACCATATATTTT
TRBJ2-2 few TRBD1 TRBV6-2/TRBV6-3 CASSFDRARDTGELFF TGTGCCAGCAGTTTCGACAGGGCCCGGGACACCGGGGAGCTGTTTTTT
TRBJ2-3 NA NA TRBV6-5 CASSYSLGTDTQYF TGTGCCAGCAGTTACTCTCTGGGCACAGATACGCAGTATTTT
TRBJ2-3 NA TRBD1 TRBV15 CATSRGTGRDTQYF TGTGCCACCAGCAGGGGGACAGGCAGAGATACGCAGTATTTT
TRBJ2-5 NA TRBD2 TRBV5-6 CANSLAGYRETQYF TGTGCCAACAGCCTAGCGGGGTATCGGGAGACCCAGTACTTC
TRBJ1-2 NA NA TRBV7-9 CASSLDFQGPGYTF TGTGCCAGCAGCTTAGACTTTCAGGGGCCCGGCTACACCTTC
TRBJ1-2 NA NA TRBV10-3 CAIRSRGVGQEIPFYGYTF TGTGCCATCAGATCACGGGGAGTTGGGCAGGAGATACCCTTCTATGGCTACACCTTC
TRBJ1-1 NA NA TRBV5-4 CASSSGGRGNTEAFF TGTGCCAGCAGCAGTGGGGGCCGCGGGAACACTGAAGCTTTCTTT
TRBJ1-5 NA NA TRBV6-2/TRBV6-3 CASSSVHDNQPQHF TGTGCCAGCAGCTCGGTCCACGATAATCAGCCCCAGCATTTT
TRBJ1-1 NA NA TRBV25-1 CASSDPPGAFF TGTGCCAGCAGTGACCCCCCCGGGGCTTTCTTT
TRBJ2-6 NA NA TRBV10-3 CAISESAGDLSSGANVLTF TGTGCCATCAGTGAGTCGGCAGGTGACCTCTCTTCTGGGGCCAACGTCCTGACTTTC
TRBJ1-1 few NA TRBV12-5 CASGLVLGTSRNTEAFF TGTGCTAGTGGTTTGGTACTAGGGACGTCTCGGAACACTGAAGCTTTCTTT
TRBJ1-1 many TRBD1 TRBV7-2 CASSPGTGVIEAFF TGTGCCAGCAGTCCCGGGACAGGGGTGATTGAAGCTTTCTTT
TRBJ2-3 few NA TRBV11-2 CASSEEGDVDTQYF TGTGCCAGCAGCGAAGAAGGGGACGTGGATACGCAGTATTTT
TRBJ2-3 many TRBD2 TRBV7-6 CASSSSGGHPTDTQYF TGTGCCAGCAGCAGTAGCGGGGGACACCCAACAGATACGCAGTATTTT
TRBJ2-1 NA TRBD1 TRBV7-9 CAINGLGTGGRNEQFF TGTGCCATTAACGGATTAGGGACAGGGGGACGCAATGAGCAGTTCTTC
TRBJ1-2 once NA TRBV19 CASSAGTYYGYTF TGTGCCAGTAGTGCAGGAACTTACTATGGCTACACCTTC
TRBJ2-7 NA NA TRBV6-6 CASSYSTGAIHEQYF TGTGCCAGCAGTTACTCGACAGGTGCCATCCACGAGCAGTACTTC
TRBJ2-3 many NA TRBV7-2 CASSLVGEAADTQYF TGTGCCAGCAGCTTAGTGGGGGAGGCGGCGGATACGCAGTATTTT
TRBJ2-7 NA NA TRBV12-3/TRBV12-4 CASSAVRDLPYEQYF TGTGCCAGCAGTGCAGTCCGGGACCTCCCCTACGAGCAGTACTTC
TRBJ1-1 few NA TRBV27 CASSLSVESEAFF TGTGCCAGCAGTTTATCGGTAGAAAGTGAAGCTTTCTTT
TRBJ1-2 NA TRBD1 TRBV4-1 CANSPIGTGNYGYTF TGCGCCAACAGCCCCATAGGGACAGGGAACTATGGCTACACCTTC
TRBJ2-1 NA TRBD1 TRBV19 CASSTGQGANEQFF TGTGCCAGTAGTACGGGACAGGGGGCGAATGAGCAGTTCTTC
TRBJ2-1 NA NA TRBV7-9 CASSLRSPGGHLYNEQFF TGTGCCAGCAGCTTAAGATCCCCAGGGGGGCATTTGTACAATGAGCAGTTCTTC
TRBJ1-1 many NA TRBV27 CASSPSPRTEAFF TGTGCCAGCAGCCCCTCGCCGAGGACTGAAGCTTTCTTT
TRBJ1-1 NA NA TRBV9 CASSVEGLGMNTEAFF TGTGCCAGCAGCGTAGAGGGATTAGGCATGAACACTGAAGCTTTCTTT
TRBJ2-1 NA NA TRBV6-2/TRBV6-3 CATTSYNEQFF TGTGCCACCACGTCCTACAATGAGCAGTTCTTC
TRBJ2-7 few NA TRBV2 CASLSGGEGYEQYF TGTGCCAGCCTCAGTGGGGGCGAGGGCTACGAGCAGTACTTC
TRBJ2-7 NA TRBD2 TRBV27 CASSRDGLAGAYEQYF TGTGCCAGCAGTCGTGACGGACTAGCGGGGGCCTACGAGCAGTACTTC
TRBJ1-1 NA NA TRBV19 CATTPGGAGTEAFF TGTGCCACTACCCCCGGCGGGGCCGGCACTGAAGCTTTCTTT
TRBJ2-1 NA NA TRBV7-8 CASSLPRARGEQFF TGTGCCAGCAGCTTACCCCGGGCTCGAGGTGAGCAGTTCTTC
TRBJ2-1 NA NA TRBV6-4 CASSVSPGETNEQFF TGTGCCAGCAGTGTGTCGCCGGGAGAGACCAATGAGCAGTTCTTC
TRBJ2-2 NA NA TRBV5-1 CASREGNTGELFF TGCGCCAGCAGGGAAGGTAACACCGGGGAGCTGTTTTTT
TRBJ2-7 few TRBD1 TRBV5-4 CASSTDRGREQYF TGTGCCAGCAGCACCGACAGGGGGCGGGAGCAGTACTTC
TRBJ1-5 few NA TRBV27 CASSDFYNQPQHF TGTGCCAGCAGCGATTTCTACAATCAGCCCCAGCATTTT
TRBJ2-1 few TRBD1 TRBV4-1 CASSQADRARGEQFF TGCGCCAGCAGCCAAGCGGACAGGGCAAGGGGCGAGCAGTTCTTC
TRBJ1-4 few NA TRBV6-1 CASSEEGKIVVGDEKLFF TGTGCCAGCAGTGAAGAGGGAAAGATTGTGGTCGGGGATGAAAAACTGTTTTTT
TRBJ2-1 NA TRBD2 TRBV4-3 CASSRETSGGYDEQFF TGCGCCAGCAGCCGAGAGACTAGCGGGGGGTATGATGAGCAGTTCTTC
TRBJ1-1 many TRBD1 TRBV19 CASTFDRAPMNTEAFF TGTGCCAGTACCTTTGACAGGGCTCCTATGAACACTGAAGCTTTCTTT
TRBJ1-2 NA TRBD1 TRBV6-5 CASSSSLTGTGGYTF TGTGCCAGCAGTTCCAGCCTGACAGGGACGGGCGGCTACACCTTC
TRBJ2-5 few NA TRBV4-2 CASSPGWGPDTTQETQYF TGTGCCAGCAGCCCTGGATGGGGGCCCGACACCACCCAAGAGACCCAGTACTTC
TRBJ2-3 NA NA TRBV2 CASPLEGRPTDTQYF TGTGCCAGCCCTTTGGAGGGGCGCCCCACAGATACGCAGTATTTT
TRBJ2-2 NA NA TRBV29-1 CSVNRANTGELFF TGCAGCGTTAACCGGGCGAACACCGGGGAGCTGTTTTTT
TRBJ2-1 NA NA TRBV20-1 CSARDFPSDLNEQFF TGCAGTGCTAGAGATTTCCCTAGCGACCTCAATGAGCAGTTCTTC
TRBJ2-1 NA TRBD2 TRBV4-3 CASSQAVAGPGWEQFF TGCGCCAGCAGCCAAGCAGTAGCGGGGCCCGGTTGGGAGCAGTTCTTC
TRBJ1-5 NA NA TRBV6-1 CASRGSGQPQHF TGTGCCAGCAGGGGGTCGGGTCAGCCCCAGCATTTT
TRBJ2-7 NA NA TRBV7-6 CASSLAAGNEQYF TGTGCCAGCAGCTTAGCGGCGGGTAACGAGCAGTACTTC
TRBJ2-7 NA NA TRBV6-5 CASSYSSSTEQYF TGTGCCAGCAGTTACTCGAGCTCGACAGAGCAGTACTTC
TRBJ2-7 few NA TRBV9 CASSSKGAYEQYF TGTGCCAGCAGCTCCAAGGGGGCCTACGAGCAGTACTTC
TRBJ1-1 few TRBD1 TRBV5-4 CASSFQGGGTEAFF TGTGCCAGCAGCTTCCAGGGGGGGGGTACTGAAGCTTTCTTT
TRBJ1-4 NA NA TRBV28 CASSFFSPGQNEKLFF TGTGCCAGCAGTTTTTTTTCGCCAGGACAAAATGAAAAACTGTTTTTT
TRBJ1-5 NA NA TRBV28 CASSPERQPQHF TGTGCCAGCAGCCCAGAGAGGCAGCCCCAGCATTTT
TRBJ2-4 few TRBD2 TRBV14 CASSPRGGDIQYF TGTGCCAGCAGCCCCCGGGGAGGGGACATTCAGTACTTC
TRBJ1-2 NA NA TRBV2 CAGLGSWGHGYTF TGTGCCGGCCTCGGATCTTGGGGTCATGGCTACACCTTC
TRBJ2-7 few TRBD1 TRBV27 CASGFGTGYEQYF TGTGCCAGCGGATTTGGGACAGGCTACGAGCAGTACTTC
TRBJ2-7 few NA TRBV27 CASSLTGGEGSYEQYF TGTGCCAGCAGTTTAACAGGCGGTGAGGGATCCTACGAGCAGTACTTC
TRBJ2-7 few NA TRBV27 CASSLVTSGNEQYF TGTGCCAGCAGTTTGGTAACCTCGGGCAACGAGCAGTACTTC
TRBJ2-1 NA NA TRBV6-5 CASRTGVSIYNEQFF TGTGCCAGCAGGACAGGCGTCTCCATCTACAATGAGCAGTTCTTC